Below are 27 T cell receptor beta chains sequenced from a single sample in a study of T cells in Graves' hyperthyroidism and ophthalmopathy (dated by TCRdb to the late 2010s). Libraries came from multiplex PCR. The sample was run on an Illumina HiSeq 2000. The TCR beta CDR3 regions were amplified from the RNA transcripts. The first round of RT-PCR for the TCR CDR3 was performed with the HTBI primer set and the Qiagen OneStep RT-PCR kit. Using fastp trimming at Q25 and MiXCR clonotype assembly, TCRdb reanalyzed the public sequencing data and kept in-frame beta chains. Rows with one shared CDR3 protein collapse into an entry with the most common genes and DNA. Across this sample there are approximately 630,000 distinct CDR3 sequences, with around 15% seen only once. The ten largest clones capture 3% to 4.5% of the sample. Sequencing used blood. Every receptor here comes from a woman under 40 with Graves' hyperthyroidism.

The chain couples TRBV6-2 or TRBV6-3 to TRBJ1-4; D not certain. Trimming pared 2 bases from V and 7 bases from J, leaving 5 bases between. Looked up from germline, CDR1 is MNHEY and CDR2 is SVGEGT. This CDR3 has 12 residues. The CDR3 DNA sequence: TGTGCCAGCAGTTACGACGGTGAAAAACTGTTTTTT. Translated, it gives CASSYDGEKLFF.

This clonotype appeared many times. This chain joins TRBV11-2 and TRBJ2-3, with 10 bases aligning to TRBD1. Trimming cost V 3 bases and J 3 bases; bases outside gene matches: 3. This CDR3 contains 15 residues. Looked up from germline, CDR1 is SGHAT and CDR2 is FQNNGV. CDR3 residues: CASSLGQGLTDTQYF. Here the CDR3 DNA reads TGTGCCAGCAGCTTGGGACAGGGGTTAACAGATACGCAGTATTTT. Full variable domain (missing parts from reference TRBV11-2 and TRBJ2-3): EAGVAQSPRYKIIEKRQSVAFWCNPISGHATLYWYQQILGQGPKLLIQFQNNGVVDDSQLPKDRFSAERLKGVDSTLKIQPAKLEDSAVYLCASSLGQGLTDTQYFGPGTRLTVL.

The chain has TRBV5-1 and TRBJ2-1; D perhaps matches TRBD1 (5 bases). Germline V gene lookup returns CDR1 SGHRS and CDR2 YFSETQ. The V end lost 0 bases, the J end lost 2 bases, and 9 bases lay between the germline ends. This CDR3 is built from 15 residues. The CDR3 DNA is TGCGCCAGCAGCTTGGTCCCAGGGACCTACAATGAGCAGTTCTTC. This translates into CASSLVPGTYNEQFF.

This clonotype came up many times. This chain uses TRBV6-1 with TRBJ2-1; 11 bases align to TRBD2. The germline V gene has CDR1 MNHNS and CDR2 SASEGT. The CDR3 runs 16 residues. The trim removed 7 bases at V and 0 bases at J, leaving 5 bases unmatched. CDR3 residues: CASIRTSGSSYNEQFF. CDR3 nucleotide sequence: TGTGCCAGCATTAGAACTAGCGGGAGCTCCTACAATGAGCAGTTCTTC.

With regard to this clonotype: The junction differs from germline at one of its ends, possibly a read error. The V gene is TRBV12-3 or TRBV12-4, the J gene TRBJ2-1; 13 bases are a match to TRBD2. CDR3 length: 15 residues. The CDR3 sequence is CAGSRGTSGEREQFF. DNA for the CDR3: TGTGCCGGCAGCCGAGGGACTAGCGGGGAAAGGGAGCAGTTCTTC.

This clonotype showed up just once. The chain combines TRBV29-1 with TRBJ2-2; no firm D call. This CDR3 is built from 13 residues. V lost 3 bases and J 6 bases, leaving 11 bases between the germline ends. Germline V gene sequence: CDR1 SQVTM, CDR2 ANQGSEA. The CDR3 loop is CSVDTFYPGELFF. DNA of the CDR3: TGCAGCGTTGACACTTTCTATCCCGGGGAGCTGTTTTTT.

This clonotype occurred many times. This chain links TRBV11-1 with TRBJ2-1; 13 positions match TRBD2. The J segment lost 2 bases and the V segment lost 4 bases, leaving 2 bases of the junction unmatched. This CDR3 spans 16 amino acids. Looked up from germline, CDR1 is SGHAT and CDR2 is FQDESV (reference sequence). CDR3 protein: CASSSLAGGPYNEQFF. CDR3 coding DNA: TGTGCCAGCAGCTCACTAGCGGGAGGGCCCTACAATGAGCAGTTCTTC.

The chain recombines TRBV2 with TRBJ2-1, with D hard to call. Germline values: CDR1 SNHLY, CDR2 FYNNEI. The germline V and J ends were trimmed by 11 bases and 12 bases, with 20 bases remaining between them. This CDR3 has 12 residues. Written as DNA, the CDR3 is TGTGCCGGCCGGATGGACGGCGGATGGCAGTTCTTC. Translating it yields CAGRMDGGWQFF.

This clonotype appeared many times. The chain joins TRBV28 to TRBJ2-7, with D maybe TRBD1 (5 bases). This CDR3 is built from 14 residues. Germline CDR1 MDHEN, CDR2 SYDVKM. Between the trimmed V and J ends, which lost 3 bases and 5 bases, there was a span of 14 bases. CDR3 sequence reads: CASSFRTNAHEQYF. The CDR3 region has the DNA TGTGCCAGCAGTTTCAGGACAAACGCCCACGAGCAGTACTTC. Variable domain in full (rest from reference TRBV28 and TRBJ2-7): DVKVTQSSRYLVKRTGEKVFLECVQDMDHENMFWYRQDPGLGLRLIYFSYDVKMKEKGDIPEGYSVSREKKERFSLILESASTNQTSMYLCASSFRTNAHEQYFGPGTRLTVT.

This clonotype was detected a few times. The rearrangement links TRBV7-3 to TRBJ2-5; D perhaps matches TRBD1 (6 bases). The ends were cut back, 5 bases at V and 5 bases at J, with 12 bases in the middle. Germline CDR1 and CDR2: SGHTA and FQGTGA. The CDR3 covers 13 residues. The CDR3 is CASSKTGTETQYF. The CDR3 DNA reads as TGTGCCAGCAGCAAAACAGGGACGGAGACCCAGTACTTC.

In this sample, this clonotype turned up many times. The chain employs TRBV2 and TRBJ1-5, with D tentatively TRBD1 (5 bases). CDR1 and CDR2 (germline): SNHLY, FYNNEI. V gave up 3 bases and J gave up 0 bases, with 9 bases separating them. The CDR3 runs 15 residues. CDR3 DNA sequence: TGTGCCAGCAGTGAGGGGCAGATTAGCAATCAGCCCCAGCATTTT. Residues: CASSEGQISNQPQHF.

CDR3 in DNA: TGCAGTGCTCTGACAGGGGGCTTTGGAAATGAGCAGTTCTTC. Its protein product is CSALTGGFGNEQFF. The chain is built from TRBV20-1 and TRBJ2-1; 10 bases are a match to TRBD1. Germline V gene sequence: CDR1 DFQATT, CDR2 SNEGSKA (reference sequence). The CDR3 is 14 amino acids. Trimming removed 5 bases from V and 7 bases from J; junction bases left unmatched: 8.

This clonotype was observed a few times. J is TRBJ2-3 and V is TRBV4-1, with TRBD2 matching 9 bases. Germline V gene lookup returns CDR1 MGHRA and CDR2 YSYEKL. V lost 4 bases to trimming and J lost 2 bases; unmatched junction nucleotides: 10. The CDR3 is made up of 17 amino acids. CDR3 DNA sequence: TGCGCCAGCAGCCTGAGGGCCAGCGGGAGGCTCACAGATACGCAGTATTTT. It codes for CASSLRASGRLTDTQYF.

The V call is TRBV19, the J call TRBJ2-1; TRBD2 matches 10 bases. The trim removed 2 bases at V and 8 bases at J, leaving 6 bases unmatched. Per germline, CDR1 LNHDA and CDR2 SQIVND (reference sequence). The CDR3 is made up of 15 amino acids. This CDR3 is CASSIRAGGGYEQFF. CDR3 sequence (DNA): TGTGCCAGTAGTATAAGAGCGGGAGGGGGGTATGAGCAGTTCTTC.

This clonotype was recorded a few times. Here the CDR3 reads CATSDRRFEVAGGPDTQYF. CDR3 DNA: TGTGCCACCAGTGACCGGCGTTTTGAGGTAGCGGGAGGACCAGATACGCAGTATTTT. The genes are TRBV24-1 and TRBJ2-3; 10 bases fit TRBD2. Trimming took 4 bases from V and 4 from J; bases not matched to a gene: 16. This CDR3 spans 19 amino acids. Germline V CDR1 and CDR2: KGHDR, SFDVKD.

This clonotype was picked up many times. The CDR3: CASSLLQLAGAGDTQYF. For the CDR3, the DNA is TGTGCCAGCAGCTTGTTGCAGTTAGCGGGAGCCGGAGATACGCAGTATTTT. This sequence joins TRBV5-6 and TRBJ2-3; 9 bases are a match to TRBD2. Trimming removed 1 base from V and 5 bases from J; junction bases left unmatched: 11. The CDR3 has 17 amino acids. The germline CDR1 and CDR2 sequences are SGHDT and YYEEEE.

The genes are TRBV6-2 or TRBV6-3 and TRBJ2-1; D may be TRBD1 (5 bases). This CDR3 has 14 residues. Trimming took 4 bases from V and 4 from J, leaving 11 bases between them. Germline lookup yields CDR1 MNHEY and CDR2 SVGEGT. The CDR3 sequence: CASSLVRQYNEQFF. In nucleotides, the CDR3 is TGTGCCAGCAGTTTAGTAAGACAGTACAATGAGCAGTTCTTC.

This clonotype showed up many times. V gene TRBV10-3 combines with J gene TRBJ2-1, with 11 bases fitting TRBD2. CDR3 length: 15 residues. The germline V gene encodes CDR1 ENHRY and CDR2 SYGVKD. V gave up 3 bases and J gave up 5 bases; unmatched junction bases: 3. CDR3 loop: CAISDTGLADNEQFF. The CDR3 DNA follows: TGTGCCATCAGTGATACGGGACTAGCGGACAATGAGCAGTTCTTC.

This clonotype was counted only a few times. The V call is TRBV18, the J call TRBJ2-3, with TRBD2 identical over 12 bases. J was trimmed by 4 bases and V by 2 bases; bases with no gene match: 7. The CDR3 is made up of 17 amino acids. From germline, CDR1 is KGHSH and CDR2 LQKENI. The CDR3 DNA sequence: TGTGCCAGCTCACCAACGGGGCTAGCGGGAGGGTCAGATACGCAGTATTTT. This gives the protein CASSPTGLAGGSDTQYF.

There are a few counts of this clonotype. The CDR3 here is CASSYFQGQGSKGQPQHF. The CDR3 DNA reads as TGTGCCAGCAGTTATTTTCAGGGACAGGGAAGTAAGGGACAGCCCCAGCATTTT. This chain joins TRBV6-2 or TRBV6-3 and TRBJ1-5; TRBD1 aligns across 9 bases. The CDR3 has 18 residues. Trimming removed 3 bases from V and 7 bases from J; junction bases left unmatched: 16. Germline V gene sequence: CDR1 MNHEY, CDR2 SVGEGT.

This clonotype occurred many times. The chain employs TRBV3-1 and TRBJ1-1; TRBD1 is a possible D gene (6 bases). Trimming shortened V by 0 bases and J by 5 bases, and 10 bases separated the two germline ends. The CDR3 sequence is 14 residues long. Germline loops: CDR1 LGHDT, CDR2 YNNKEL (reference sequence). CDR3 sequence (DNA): TGTGCCAGCAGCCAAGATCAGGGGAGGACTGAAGCTTTCTTT. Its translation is CASSQDQGRTEAFF.

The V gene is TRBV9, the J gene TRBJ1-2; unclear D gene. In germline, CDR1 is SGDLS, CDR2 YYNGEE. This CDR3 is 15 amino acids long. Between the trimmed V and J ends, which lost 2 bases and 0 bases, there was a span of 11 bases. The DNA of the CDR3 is TGTGCCAGCAGCGTTAGGACTCCAGCTAACTATGGCTACACCTTC. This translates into CASSVRTPANYGYTF.

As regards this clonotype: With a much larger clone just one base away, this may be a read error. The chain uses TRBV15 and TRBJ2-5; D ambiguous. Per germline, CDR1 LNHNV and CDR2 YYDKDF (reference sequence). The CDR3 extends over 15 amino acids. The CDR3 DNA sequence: TGTGCCACCAGCATCGGTACTGACTTCCAAGAGACCCAGTGCTTC. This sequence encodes CATSIGTDFQETQCF.

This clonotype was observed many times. CDR3 nucleotides: TGTGCCAGCAGCTTAGATAATGGTGAGCAGTTCTTC. It codes for CASSLDNGEQFF. V gene TRBV11-2 combines with J gene TRBJ2-1, with D uncertain. This CDR3 is built from 12 residues. The germline gives CDR1 SGHAT, CDR2 FQNNGV. Trimming stripped 0 bases from V and 9 bases from J, with 6 bases between. The full variable domain, its missing parts supplied by reference TRBV11-2 and TRBJ2-1, is EAGVAQSPRYKIIEKRQSVAFWCNPISGHATLYWYQQILGQGPKLLIQFQNNGVVDDSQLPKDRFSAERLKGVDSTLKIQPAKLEDSAVYLCASSLDNGEQFFGPGTRLTVL.

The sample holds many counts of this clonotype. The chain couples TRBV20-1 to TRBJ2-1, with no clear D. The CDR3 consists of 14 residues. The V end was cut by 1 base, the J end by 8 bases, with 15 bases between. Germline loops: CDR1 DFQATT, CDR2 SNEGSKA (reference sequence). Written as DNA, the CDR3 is TGCAGTGCTAGAGTGGAAAACTCCGTAGATGAGCAGTTCTTC. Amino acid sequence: CSARVENSVDEQFF.

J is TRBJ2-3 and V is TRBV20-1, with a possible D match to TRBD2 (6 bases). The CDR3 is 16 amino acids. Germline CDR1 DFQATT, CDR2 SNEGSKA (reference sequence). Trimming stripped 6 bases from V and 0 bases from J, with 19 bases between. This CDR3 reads CSASGDSGPSTDTQYF. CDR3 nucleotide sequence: TGCAGTGCATCGGGAGACTCGGGGCCTAGCACAGATACGCAGTATTTT.

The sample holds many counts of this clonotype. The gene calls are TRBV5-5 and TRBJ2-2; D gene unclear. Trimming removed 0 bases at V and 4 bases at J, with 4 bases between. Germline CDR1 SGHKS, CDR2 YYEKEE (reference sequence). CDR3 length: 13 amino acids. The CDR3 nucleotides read TGTGCCAGCAGCTTGGACTCCACCGGGGAGCTGTTTTTT. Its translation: CASSLDSTGELFF.